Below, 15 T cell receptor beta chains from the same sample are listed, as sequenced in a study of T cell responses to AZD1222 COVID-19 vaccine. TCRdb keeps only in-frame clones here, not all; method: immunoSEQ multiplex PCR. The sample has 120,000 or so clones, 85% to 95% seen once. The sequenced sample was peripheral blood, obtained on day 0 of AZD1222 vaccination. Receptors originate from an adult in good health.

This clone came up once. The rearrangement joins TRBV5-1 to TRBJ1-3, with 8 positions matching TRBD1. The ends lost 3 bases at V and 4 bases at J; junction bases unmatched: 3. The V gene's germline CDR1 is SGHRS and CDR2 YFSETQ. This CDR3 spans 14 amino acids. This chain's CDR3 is CASSSRQGGNTIYF. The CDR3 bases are TGCGCCAGCAGCTCGAGACAGGGGGGAAACACCATATATTTT.

CDR3 DNA sequence: TGTGCCAGCACCCTAGCGGGGTCCTCCTACGAGCAGTACTTC. This encodes CASTLAGSSYEQYF. This sequence joins TRBV3-1 (or the pseudogene TRBV3-2) and TRBJ2-7, with 9 bases matching TRBD2. The CDR3 is 14 amino acids. After removal of 7 bases from V and 0 bases from J, the junction contained 4 bases not matched to a gene. The germline V gene has CDR1 LGHDT and CDR2 YNNKEL (reference sequence).

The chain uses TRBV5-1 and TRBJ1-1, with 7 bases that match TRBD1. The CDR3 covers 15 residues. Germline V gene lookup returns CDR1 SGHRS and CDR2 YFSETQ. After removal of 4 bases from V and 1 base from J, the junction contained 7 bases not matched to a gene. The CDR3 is CASSLRQGGNTEAFF. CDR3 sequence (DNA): TGCGCCAGCAGCCTAAGACAGGGTGGGAACACTGAAGCTTTCTTT. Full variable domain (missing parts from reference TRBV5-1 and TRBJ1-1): KAGVTQTPRYLIKTRGQQVTLSCSPISGHRSVSWYQQTPGQGLQFLFEYFSETQRNKGNFPGRFSGRQFSNSRSEMNVSTLELGDSALYLCASSLRQGGNTEAFFGQGTRLTVV.

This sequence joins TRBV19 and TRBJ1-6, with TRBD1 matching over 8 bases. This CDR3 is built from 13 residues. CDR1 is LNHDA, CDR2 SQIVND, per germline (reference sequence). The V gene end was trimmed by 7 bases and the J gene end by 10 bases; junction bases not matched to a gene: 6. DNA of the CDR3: TGTGCCAGTACCGACAGGGGAAACTCACCCCTCCACTTT. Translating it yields CASTDRGNSPLHF.

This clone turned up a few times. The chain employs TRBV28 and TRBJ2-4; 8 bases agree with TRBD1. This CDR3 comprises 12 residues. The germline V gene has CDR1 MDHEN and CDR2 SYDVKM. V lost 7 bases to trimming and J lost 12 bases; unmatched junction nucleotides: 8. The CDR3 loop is CASTVPGQAQYF. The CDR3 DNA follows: TGTGCCAGCACCGTCCCGGGACAGGCTCAGTACTTC.

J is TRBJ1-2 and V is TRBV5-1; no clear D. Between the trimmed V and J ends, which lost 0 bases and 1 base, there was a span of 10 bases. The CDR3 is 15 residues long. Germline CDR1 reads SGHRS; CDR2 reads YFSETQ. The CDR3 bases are TGCGCCAGCAGCTTGGACAGCCCAGTTAACTATGGCTACACCTTC. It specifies CASSLDSPVNYGYTF.

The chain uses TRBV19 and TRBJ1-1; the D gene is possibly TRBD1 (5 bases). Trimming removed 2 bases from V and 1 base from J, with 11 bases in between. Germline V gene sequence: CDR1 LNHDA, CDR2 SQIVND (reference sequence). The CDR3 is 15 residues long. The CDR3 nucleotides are TGTGCCAGTAGTATATGGGCAGGGACGAACACTGAAGCTTTCTTT. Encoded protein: CASSIWAGTNTEAFF. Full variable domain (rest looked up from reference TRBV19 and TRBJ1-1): DGGITQSPKYLFRKEGQNVTLSCEQNLNHDAMYWYRQDPGQGLRLIYYSQIVNDFQKGDIAEGYSVSREKKESFPLTVTSAQKNPTAFYLCASSIWAGTNTEAFFGQGTRLTVV.

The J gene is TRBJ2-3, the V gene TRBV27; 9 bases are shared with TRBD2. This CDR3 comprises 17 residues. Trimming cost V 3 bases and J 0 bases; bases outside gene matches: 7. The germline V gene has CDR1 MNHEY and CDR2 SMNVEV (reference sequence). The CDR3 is CASSFGVLAGSTDTQYF. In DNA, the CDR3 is TGTGCCAGCAGTTTTGGGGTTCTAGCGGGAAGCACAGATACGCAGTATTTT.

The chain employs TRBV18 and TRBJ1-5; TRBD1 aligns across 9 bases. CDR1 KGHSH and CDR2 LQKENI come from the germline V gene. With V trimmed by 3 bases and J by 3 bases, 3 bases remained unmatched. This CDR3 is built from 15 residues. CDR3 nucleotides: TGTGCCAGCTCACCCGGGACAGGGACCAATCAGCCCCAGCATTTT. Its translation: CASSPGTGTNQPQHF.

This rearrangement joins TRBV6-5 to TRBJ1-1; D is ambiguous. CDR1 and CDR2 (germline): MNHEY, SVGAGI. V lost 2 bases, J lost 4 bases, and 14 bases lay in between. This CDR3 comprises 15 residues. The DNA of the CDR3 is TGTGCCAGCAGTTACGGCGCTTCTATTCTCACTGAAGCTTTCTTT. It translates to CASSYGASILTEAFF.

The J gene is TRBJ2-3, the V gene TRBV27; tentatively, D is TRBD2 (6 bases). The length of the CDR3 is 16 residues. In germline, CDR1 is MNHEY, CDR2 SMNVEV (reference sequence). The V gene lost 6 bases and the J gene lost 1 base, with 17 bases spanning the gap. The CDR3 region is CASSPGWGEGTDTQYF. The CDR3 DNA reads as TGTGCCAGCAGCCCGGGTTGGGGGGAGGGCACAGATACGCAGTATTTT.

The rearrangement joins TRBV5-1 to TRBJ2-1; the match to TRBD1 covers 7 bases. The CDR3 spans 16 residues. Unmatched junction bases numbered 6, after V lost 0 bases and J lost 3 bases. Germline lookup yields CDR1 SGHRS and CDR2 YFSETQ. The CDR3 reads CASSLGQGVLYNEQFF. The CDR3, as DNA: TGCGCCAGCAGCTTGGGACAGGGTGTTCTCTACAATGAGCAGTTCTTC.

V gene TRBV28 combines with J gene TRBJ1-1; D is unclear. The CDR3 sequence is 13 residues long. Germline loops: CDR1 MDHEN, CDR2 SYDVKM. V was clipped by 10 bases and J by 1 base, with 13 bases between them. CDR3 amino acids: CAILGRENTEAFF. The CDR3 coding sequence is TGTGCCATTCTAGGACGGGAGAACACTGAAGCTTTCTTT.

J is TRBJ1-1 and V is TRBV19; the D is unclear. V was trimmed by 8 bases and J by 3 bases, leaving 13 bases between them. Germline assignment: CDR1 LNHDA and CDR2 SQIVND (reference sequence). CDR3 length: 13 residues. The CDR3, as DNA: TGTGCCAGTGGATACTCGCCGGACACTGAAGCTTTCTTT. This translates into CASGYSPDTEAFF.

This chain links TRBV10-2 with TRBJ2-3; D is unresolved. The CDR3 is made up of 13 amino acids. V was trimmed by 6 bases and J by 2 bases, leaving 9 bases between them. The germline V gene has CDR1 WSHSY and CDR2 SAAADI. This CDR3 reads CASRPSNTDTQYF. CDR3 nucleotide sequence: TGCGCCAGCAGGCCCTCCAACACAGATACGCAGTATTTT.